These 14 T cell receptor beta chains originate from one sample sequenced in a study of blood T cell repertoires in COVID-19. TCRdb's table, derived via immunoSEQ multiplex PCR, lists solely in-frame clones and lacks some. This table holds 160,000 or so clones, more than 65% found once. The sequencing sample was made of PBMCs or T cells enriched from blood (not recorded which). The receptor set was obtained from a man between 60 and 75 years old who had recovered from COVID-19.

The rearrangement links TRBV5-1 to TRBJ1-1; no clear D gene. The CDR3 consists of 13 residues. Germline values: CDR1 SGHRS, CDR2 YFSETQ. Between the trimmed V and J ends, which lost 3 bases and 8 bases, there was a span of 14 bases. In DNA, the CDR3 is TGCGCCAGCAGCTCCGGAGGAGCTGTGGAAGCTTTCTTT. Protein sequence: CASSSGGAVEAFF.

The V call is TRBV6-1, the J call TRBJ1-5; D call uncertain. V was pared by 3 bases and J by 7 bases, with 10 bases between. Germline-derived CDR1 and CDR2 are MNHNS and SASEGT. This CDR3 has 13 amino acids. The CDR3 protein is CASSELGWQPQHF. In DNA, the CDR3 is TGTGCCAGCAGTGAGCTGGGCTGGCAGCCCCAGCATTTT.

This chain joins TRBV5-5 and TRBJ2-6; TRBD1 matches 7 bases. V dropped 5 bases and J dropped 1; count of bases not matched to a gene: 12. CDR1 and CDR2 from the germline V gene are SGHKS and YYEKEE (reference sequence). The CDR3 consists of 18 residues. CDR3 in DNA: TGTGCCAGCAGACCTAAGACAGGGTTTACGTCTGGGGCCAACGTCCTGACTTTC. Its translation: CASRPKTGFTSGANVLTF. Full variable domain (rest looked up from reference TRBV5-5 and TRBJ2-6): DAGVTQSPTHLIKTRGQQVTLRCSPISGHKSVSWYQQVLGQGPQFIFQYYEKEERGRGNFPDRFSARQFPNYSSELNVNALLLGDSALYLCASRPKTGFTSGANVLTFGAGSRLTVL.

The rearrangement links TRBV19 to TRBJ2-2; 8 bases are a match to TRBD1. Looked up from germline, CDR1 is LNHDA and CDR2 is SQIVND (reference sequence). There are 14 residues in the CDR3. V gave up 6 bases and J gave up 4 bases; unmatched junction bases: 4. For the CDR3, the DNA is TGTGCCAGTAGGCTGGACAGGGCCACCGGGGAGCTGTTTTTT. As protein: CASRLDRATGELFF.

The gene calls are TRBV15 and TRBJ2-2, with D perhaps TRBD1 (6 bases). Germline CDR1 reads LNHNV; CDR2 reads YYDKDF (reference sequence). This CDR3 region has 14 residues. V shed 6 bases and J shed 1 base, with 9 bases lying between them. The chain's CDR3 is CATSQGMNTGELFF. The CDR3 nucleotides are TGTGCCACCAGTCAGGGGATGAACACCGGGGAGCTGTTTTTT.

This chain joins TRBV7-3 and TRBJ1-6; maybe TRBD1 (5 bases). Trimming cost V 5 bases and J 7 bases, with 15 bases left between them. The germline CDR1 and CDR2 sequences are SGHTA and FQGTGA. CDR3 length: 15 residues. CDR3 DNA: TGTGCCAGCAGCCCCGTCGGGGGGGGAAATTCACCCCTCCACTTT. Its protein is CASSPVGGGNSPLHF.

The chain has TRBV7-9 and TRBJ2-7; the match to TRBD2 covers 7 bases. The CDR3 length is 12 residues. The V gene end was trimmed by 11 bases and the J gene end by 2 bases; junction bases not matched to a gene: 6. Germline values: CDR1 SEHNR, CDR2 FQNEAQ (reference sequence). CDR3 protein: CAAGREAYEQYF. The CDR3 region has the DNA TGTGCCGCCGGACGGGAGGCCTACGAGCAGTACTTC.

This rearrangement joins TRBV13 to TRBJ1-4, with 9 bases lining up with TRBD1. Per the germline V gene, CDR1 is PRHDT and CDR2 is FYEKMQ (reference sequence). The CDR3 has 16 residues. V shed 5 bases, J shed 6 bases, and the junction held 10 bases outside the gene matches. The CDR3: CASSPSQQGAHEKLFF. CDR3 nucleotides: TGTGCCAGCAGCCCTTCCCAACAGGGGGCTCATGAAAAACTGTTTTTT.

This clone was picked up one time. The chain has TRBV12-5 and TRBJ1-1, with unresolved D. Trimming cost V 5 bases and J 8 bases, with 12 bases left between them. The CDR3 has 12 residues. Germline CDR1 reads LGHNT; CDR2 reads FRNRAP. CDR3 sequence (DNA): TGTGCTAGTGGTCCCGGACTGGAAGAAGCTTTCTTT. As protein: CASGPGLEEAFF.

The chain employs TRBV10-3 and TRBJ1-2, with a weak D call TRBD1 (5 bases). CDR1 and CDR2 from the germline V gene are ENHRY and SYGVKD. This CDR3 is 15 amino acids long. The V end lost 0 bases, the J end lost 4 bases, and 12 bases lay between the germline ends. The CDR3 reads CAISESRSGLYGYTF. DNA of the CDR3: TGTGCCATCAGTGAGTCGAGGTCAGGGCTCTATGGCTACACCTTC.

V and J are TRBV7-8 and TRBJ1-4; 7 bases agree with TRBD1. Germline lookup yields CDR1 SGHVS and CDR2 FQNEAQ. The CDR3 is 15 amino acids. The V segment lost 5 bases and the J segment 2 bases; nucleotides outside the gene matches: 5. The CDR3 sequence is CASSEWGQTNEKLFF. As DNA, the CDR3 is TGTGCCAGCAGCGAGTGGGGACAGACTAATGAAAAACTGTTTTTT.

The genes are TRBV27 and TRBJ1-6; tentative D call: TRBD1 (6 bases). CDR1 MNHEY and CDR2 SMNVEV come from the germline V gene (reference sequence). CDR3 length equals 14 residues. Trimming stripped 3 bases from V and 12 bases from J, with 15 bases between. CDR3 coding DNA: TGTGCCAGCAGTTTTGGCAGGGGATACGGACCCCTCCACTTT. Translated: CASSFGRGYGPLHF.

In DNA form, the CDR3 reads TGTGCCAGCATTCTGATTTCTAAGGGGGCAACGGCTTTCTTT. Translating it yields CASILISKGATAFF. This sequence joins TRBV28 and TRBJ1-1; 7 nucleotides agree with TRBD1. With V trimmed by 7 bases and J by 11 bases, 16 bases remained unmatched. This CDR3 is built from 14 residues. The germline V gene encodes CDR1 MDHEN and CDR2 SYDVKM.

This clone has just a few counts. The rearrangement links TRBV7-9 to TRBJ2-5, with TRBD1 matching over 8 bases. Germline V gives CDR1 SEHNR, CDR2 FQNEAQ (reference sequence). The V and J ends lost 6 bases and 3 bases, in that order; junction bases with no gene match: 9. CDR3 size: 15 residues. The CDR3 spells CASSGDRGIKETQYF. The CDR3 DNA sequence: TGTGCCAGCAGTGGCGACAGGGGCATTAAAGAGACCCAGTACTTC.